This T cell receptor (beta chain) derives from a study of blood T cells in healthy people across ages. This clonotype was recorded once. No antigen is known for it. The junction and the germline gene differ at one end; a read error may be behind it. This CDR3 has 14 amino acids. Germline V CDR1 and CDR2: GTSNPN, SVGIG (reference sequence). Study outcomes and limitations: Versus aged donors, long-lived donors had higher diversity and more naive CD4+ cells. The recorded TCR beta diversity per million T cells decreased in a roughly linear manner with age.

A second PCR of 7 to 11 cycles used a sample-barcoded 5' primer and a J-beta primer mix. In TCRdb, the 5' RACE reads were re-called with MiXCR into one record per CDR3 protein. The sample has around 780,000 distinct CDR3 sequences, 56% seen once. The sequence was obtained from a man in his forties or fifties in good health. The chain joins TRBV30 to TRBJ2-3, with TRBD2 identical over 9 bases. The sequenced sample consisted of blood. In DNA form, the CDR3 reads TGTGCCTGGAGCCGGCGGGGGGGCACAGATACGCCGTATTTT. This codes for CAWSRRGGTDTPYF.